This note documents a single T cell receptor beta chain sequence. This sample was included in a study of cytomegalovirus exposure and HLA in healthy donors. Vbeta (60) and Jbeta (13) primers were used in the PCR. Profiling relied on immunoSEQ multiplex PCR, and the TCRdb table lists in-frame clones only, not all of them. The sample includes tens of thousands of clones, 65% to 85% of them seen just once. The CDR3 is made up of 15 amino acids. V gave up 2 bases and J gave up 2 bases; unmatched junction bases: 0. Germline CDR1 is MNHEY and CDR2 is SVGAGI. This clonotype was obtained from a man between 60 and 70 years old in good health and CMV-seronegative. The chain employs TRBV6-5 and TRBJ2-7; TRBD2 agrees at 13 bases. Sequenced material: PBMCs. CDR3 region: CASSYGTSGTYEQYF. The CDR3 nucleotides are TGTGCCAGCAGTTACGGGACTAGCGGGACCTACGAGCAGTACTTC.